This TCR beta chain was found in a study of OX40 agonist ivuxolimab in advanced cancers. The CDR3 loop spans 12 amino acids. Trimming cost V 3 bases and J 8 bases, with 10 bases left between them. The V gene's germline CDR1 is KGHSH and CDR2 LQKENI. Concerning this clone: No antigen is known for it.

The protocol was immunoSEQ multiplex PCR, while the TCRdb copy is restricted to in-frame clones and leaves out a portion. The sample has 40,000 to 45,000 clones; about 86% are singletons. Study observations and caveats: CD8+ T cells (on average) carried more expanded clones than CD4+ T cells.

This sequence joins TRBV18 and TRBJ1-1; the D is unclear. This receptor was taken from an adult with an advanced solid tumor such as melanoma, head and neck, liver or kidney cancer. This sample comprised CD4+ or CD8+ T cells sorted from blood, obtained in a trial of the OX40 agonist ivuxolimab. The DNA for the CDR3 is TGTGCCAGCTCACCTCCGACGACGGAAGCTTTCTTT. As protein: CASSPPTTEAFF.